This is a list of T cell receptor beta chains from one sample in a study of patients and donors after allogeneic stem cell transplantation. TCRdb reprocessed the RT-PCR reads with MiXCR, giving one entry per CDR3 protein. This sample yields roughly 230,000 distinct CDR3 sequences, of which roughly 13% are seen a single time; roughly 10% belongs to the top ten. The source material was blood, either unsorted or a sorted T cell fraction (not recorded which). These receptors originate from a human donor who was either an allogeneic HSCT recipient or a stem cell or donor lymphocyte infusion donor (not recorded which). It is not recorded whose cells these are; they may come from a transplant donor. Both conserved end residues are part of each CDR3. D genes are given only for firm matches. The size field is filled for only some rows; it gives once, few, many or a size class.

CDR3 protein: CASSLEVGRAYEQYF
CDR3 DNA: TGTGCCAGCAGCTTAGAGGTTGGCAGGGCCTACGAGCAGTACTTC
D gene: -
clone size: -
J gene: TRBJ2-7
V gene: TRBV11-2

CDR3 protein: CSARPGGETQYF
CDR3 DNA: TGCAGTGCTAGGCCCGGGGGAGAGACCCAGTACTTC
D gene: -
clone size: many
J gene: TRBJ2-5
V gene: TRBV20-1

CDR3 protein: CASSEQGTETQYF
CDR3 DNA: TGTGCCAGCAGTGAGCAGGGGACGGAGACCCAGTACTTC
D gene: -
clone size: few
J gene: TRBJ2-5
V gene: TRBV6-1

CDR3 protein: CASSMPTGGTNTEAFF
CDR3 DNA: TGTGCCAGTAGTATGCCTACAGGGGGGACGAACACTGAAGCTTTCTTT
D gene: TRBD1
clone size: few
J gene: TRBJ1-1
V gene: TRBV19

CDR3 protein: CASSGDRGLGQPQHF
CDR3 DNA: TGTGCCAGCAGCGGGGACAGGGGGCTTGGTCAGCCCCAGCATTTT
D gene: TRBD1
clone size: -
J gene: TRBJ1-5
V gene: TRBV2

CDR3 protein: CASRKTGGEAFF
CDR3 DNA: TGTGCCAGCAGGAAAACAGGGGGTGAAGCTTTCTTT
D gene: TRBD1
clone size: -
J gene: TRBJ1-1
V gene: TRBV6-5

CDR3 protein: CASSPTGAGGTDTQYF
CDR3 DNA: TGTGCCAGCAGTCCCACAGGGGCGGGAGGCACAGATACGCAGTATTTT
D gene: -
clone size: many
J gene: TRBJ2-3
V gene: TRBV12-3/TRBV12-4

CDR3 protein: CSASRTRNTEAFF
CDR3 DNA: TGCAGTGCTAGCCGGACCCGGAACACTGAAGCTTTCTTT
D gene: -
clone size: -
J gene: TRBJ1-1
V gene: TRBV20-1

CDR3 protein: CASSFSSDTQYF
CDR3 DNA: TGTGCCAGCAGCTTCTCCTCGGATACGCAGTATTTT
D gene: -
clone size: many
J gene: TRBJ2-3
V gene: TRBV11-2

CDR3 protein: CASSVSGANTGELFF
CDR3 DNA: TGCGCCAGCAGCGTAAGCGGGGCGAACACCGGGGAGCTGTTTTTT
D gene: TRBD2
clone size: -
J gene: TRBJ2-2
V gene: TRBV5-1

CDR3 protein: CASSQEAHYEQYF
CDR3 DNA: TGTGCCAGCAGCCAGGAAGCCCACTACGAGCAGTACTTC
D gene: -
clone size: many
J gene: TRBJ2-7
V gene: TRBV5-5

CDR3 protein: CASSVLIQETQYF
CDR3 DNA: TGTGCCAGTAGTGTACTGATACAAGAGACCCAGTACTTC
D gene: -
clone size: few
J gene: TRBJ2-5
V gene: TRBV19

CDR3 protein: CASSLLVGGQNEKLFF
CDR3 DNA: TGCGCCAGCAGCCTCTTAGTTGGCGGACAAAATGAAAAACTGTTTTTT
D gene: -
clone size: -
J gene: TRBJ1-4
V gene: TRBV5-1

CDR3 protein: CASSQEPPTSVQETQYF
CDR3 DNA: TGTGCCAGCAGCCAAGAGCCCCCTACTAGCGTCCAGGAGACCCAGTACTTC
D gene: TRBD2
clone size: few
J gene: TRBJ2-5
V gene: TRBV3-1